The source of this T cell receptor (beta chain) is a study of cytomegalovirus exposure and HLA in healthy donors. Study-wide points: As a later analysis showed, a missense DCLRE1C variant was linked to trimming of TCR beta V- and J-genes.

For this clone: Its antigen is undetermined.

Researchers ran the PCR with 60 Vbeta and 13 Jbeta primers. The assay was immunoSEQ multiplex PCR, and TCRdb's table has in-frame clones only and misses some. The table records around 280,000 clones, roughly 90% of them present only once. The ends were cut back, 5 bases at V and 2 bases at J, with 16 bases in the middle. Germline V CDR1 and CDR2: GTSNPN, SVGIG (reference sequence). The CDR3 extends over 14 amino acids. This clonotype originated in a woman younger than 35 in good health and CMV-seronegative. This chain links TRBV30 with TRBJ2-7, with D perhaps matching TRBD1 (5 bases). The sample consisted of PBMCs. DNA for the CDR3: TGTGCCTGGGGGGCTGACGCAACCCCCTACGAGCAGTACTTC. This codes for CAWGADATPYEQYF.